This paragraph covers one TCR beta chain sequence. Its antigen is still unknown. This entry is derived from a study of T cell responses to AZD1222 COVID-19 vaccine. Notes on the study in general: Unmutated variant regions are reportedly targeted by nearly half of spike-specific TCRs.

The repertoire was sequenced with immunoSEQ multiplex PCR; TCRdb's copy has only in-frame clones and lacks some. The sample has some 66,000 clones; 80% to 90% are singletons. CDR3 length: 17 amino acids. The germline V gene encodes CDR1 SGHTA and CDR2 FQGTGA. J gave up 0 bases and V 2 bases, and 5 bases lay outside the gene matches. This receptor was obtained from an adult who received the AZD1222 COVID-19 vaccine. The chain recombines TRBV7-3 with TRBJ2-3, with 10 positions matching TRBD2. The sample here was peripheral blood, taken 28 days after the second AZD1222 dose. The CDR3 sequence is CASSLQAGGPSTDTQYF. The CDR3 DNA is TGTGCCAGCAGCTTACAAGCGGGAGGGCCGAGCACAGATACGCAGTATTTT.